Shown below are 12 T cell receptor beta chains from a single sample sequenced in a study of T cell repertoires in cytomegalovirus infection (dated by TCRdb to the late 2010s). This sample was sequenced with an Illumina HiSeq 1500. Through fastp at Q25 and MiXCR, TCRdb rebuilt clones from the public reads, retaining in-frame beta chains. Rows matching on CDR3 protein sequence are summarized as one entry with the most common DNA and genes. The sample table lists 550,000 to 850,000 distinct CDR3 sequences, about 33% of them with a count of one. Of the sample, 15% to 20% is held by the ten largest clones. Explained via the paper, the treatment or condition label denotes: in vitro stimulation with specific CMV peptide epitopes to enrich CMV-specific T cells. The antigens these receptors bind are not known. The source material was cultured PBMCs, sampled from culture after CMV antigen stimulation. The source is a human donor in good health (CMV status not recorded). Some clones in this sample may be carry-over from other donors' samples.

The chain links TRBV20-1 to TRBJ2-1, with TRBD2 matching over 11 bases. V was pared by 5 bases and J by 6 bases, with 12 bases of the junction left unmatched. Germline assignment: CDR1 DFQATT and CDR2 SNEGSKA (reference sequence). CDR3 size: 16 residues. The CDR3 protein is CSAVRLAGNPINEQFF. CDR3 in DNA: TGCAGTGCTGTAAGACTAGCGGGGAACCCCATCAATGAGCAGTTCTTC.

The V call is TRBV7-2, the J call TRBJ2-3; maybe TRBD2 (5 bases). CDR3 length equals 14 residues. V was shortened by 0 bases and J by 4 bases, with 8 bases between the two germline ends. CDR1 is SGHTA and CDR2 is FQGNSA in the germline V gene. The CDR3 is CASSLAGASDTQYF. In nucleotides, the CDR3 is TGTGCCAGCAGCTTAGCGGGAGCGTCAGATACGCAGTATTTT. The complete variable domain, with remaining parts taken from reference TRBV7-2 and TRBJ2-3, reads GAGVSQSPSNKVTEKGKDVELRCDPISGHTALYWYRQSLGQGLEFLIYFQGNSAPDKSGLPSDRFSAERTGGSVSTLTIQRTQQEDSAVYLCASSLAGASDTQYFGPGTRLTVL.

In this sample, this clonotype turned up many times. This chain uses TRBV12-3 or TRBV12-4 with TRBJ2-3; 7 bases agree with TRBD1. The J segment lost 3 bases and the V segment lost 7 bases, leaving 7 bases of the junction unmatched. This CDR3 is 14 amino acids long. In DNA, the CDR3 is TGTGCCAGCAACGACAGGGCAAGAACAGATACGCAGTATTTT. Its translation is CASNDRARTDTQYF.

This clonotype was picked up a small number of times. The chain combines TRBV15 with TRBJ2-5; 10 positions match TRBD1. The CDR3 runs 14 residues. The ends lost 5 bases at V and 7 bases at J; junction bases unmatched: 7. In germline, CDR1 is LNHNV, CDR2 YYDKDF (reference sequence). CDR3 DNA sequence: TGTGCCACCAGCGGGACAGGGGTGATAGTGACCCAGTACTTC. It encodes CATSGTGVIVTQYF.

This sequence joins TRBV10-3 and TRBJ2-5; D may match TRBD1 or TRBD2 (5 bases each). The germline gives CDR1 ENHRY, CDR2 SYGVKD. The CDR3 has 14 residues. V dropped 10 bases and J dropped 1 base, with 16 bases sitting between them. CDR3 nucleotide sequence: TGTGCCAGCCGGCCTGGGACCAGCCAAGAGACCCAGTACTTC. The encoded protein is CASRPGTSQETQYF.

The genes are TRBV7-9 and TRBJ2-7; TRBD2 agrees at 11 bases. The germline gives CDR1 SEHNR, CDR2 FQNEAQ (reference sequence). V gave up 5 bases and J gave up 10 bases; unmatched junction bases: 10. The CDR3 has 14 amino acids. The chain's CDR3 is CASSLPGLAETQYF. The CDR3 DNA follows: TGTGCCAGCAGCCTCCCGGGACTAGCGGAAACTCAGTACTTC.

The chain couples TRBV7-6 to TRBJ2-7, with TRBD2 matching 7 bases. V was pared by 5 bases and J by 5 bases, with 12 bases of the junction left unmatched. The CDR3 is 15 amino acids. Germline V gene lookup returns CDR1 SGHVS and CDR2 FNYEAQ. CDR3 DNA sequence: TGTGCCAGCAGCCGGGCGGCGGGAGCGGTCCACGAGCAGTACTTC. Translation gives CASSRAAGAVHEQYF.

This CDR3 is CASSIEVQGGSAGELFF. CDR3 DNA sequence: TGTGCCAGTAGTATAGAGGTACAGGGGGGAAGCGCCGGGGAGCTGTTTTTT. V gene TRBV19 combines with J gene TRBJ2-2, with 8 bases matching TRBD1. V lost 0 bases, J lost 6 bases, and 9 bases stayed unmatched. The CDR3 covers 17 residues. CDR1 and CDR2 from the germline V gene are LNHDA and SQIVND (reference sequence).

The chain has TRBV7-2 and TRBJ2-7; tentative D call: TRBD1 (6 bases). V gave up 5 bases and J gave up 3 bases, with 17 bases separating them. From germline, CDR1 is SGHTA and CDR2 FQGNSA. The CDR3 length is 15 residues. CDR3 nucleotides: TGTGCCAGCAGCAACAGGGTGGGGACCGACTACGAGCAGTACTTC. Protein sequence: CASSNRVGTDYEQYF.

J is TRBJ1-1 and V is TRBV7-9; the match to TRBD1 covers 8 bases. CDR1 and CDR2 from the germline V gene are SEHNR and FQNEAQ (reference sequence). J was trimmed by 1 base and V by 5 bases; bases with no gene match: 15. This CDR3 is 18 amino acids long. The CDR3 is CASSPGGRQGPSNTEAFF. The CDR3 coding sequence is TGTGCCAGCAGCCCCGGGGGGCGACAGGGGCCGTCGAACACTGAAGCTTTCTTT.

This chain connects TRBV2 to TRBJ2-7; 9 bases line up with TRBD1. Germline V gene sequence: CDR1 SNHLY, CDR2 FYNNEI. This CDR3 comprises 13 residues. V gave up 9 bases and J gave up 3 bases; unmatched junction bases: 6. This CDR3 reads CASTGTGLYEQYF. The CDR3 DNA reads TGTGCCAGTACCGGGACAGGGCTCTACGAGCAGTACTTC.

The chain uses TRBV18 and TRBJ2-5; no clear D. CDR3 length: 16 residues. V dropped 2 bases and J dropped 1 base, with 14 bases sitting between them. The germline V gene encodes CDR1 KGHSH and CDR2 LQKENI. Here the CDR3 DNA reads TGTGCCAGCTCACCAAGCCTACCGACGGTCCAAGAGACCCAGTACTTC. Translation: CASSPSLPTVQETQYF.